This entry is about one T cell receptor (beta chain). What it recognizes is unknown. The data are from a study of blood T cells in healthy people across ages. Study-wide results and limits: The recorded TCR beta diversity per million T cells decreased in a roughly linear manner with age. A strong correlation was found between TCR beta diversity and the percentage of naive T cells.

It was with a sample-barcoded 5' primer and a J-beta primer mix that a second PCR of roughly 7 to 12 cycles was run. Samples each returned at least 2.5 million CDR3-containing paired-end reads. Via MiXCR, TCRdb re-called the 5' RACE reads, giving one row per CDR3 protein. The profile shows roughly 640,000 distinct CDR3 sequences, 25% to 30% of them singletons. The CDR3 is 15 amino acids. From germline, CDR1 is SGDLS and CDR2 YYNGEE. With V trimmed by 4 bases and J by 1 base, 2 bases remained unmatched. The chain uses TRBV9 and TRBJ2-4, with 10 bases fitting TRBD1. Sequencing was performed on blood. This sequence was found in a woman of 80 years or more in good health. CDR3 amino acids: CASSRTGGAKNIQYF. The CDR3 nucleotides are TGTGCCAGCAGCAGGACAGGGGGGGCCAAAAACATTCAGTACTTC. The variable domain in full, completed from reference TRBV9 and TRBJ2-4, reads DSGVTQTPKHLITATGQRVTLRCSPRSGDLSVYWYQQSLDQGLQFLIQYYNGEERAKGNILERFSAQQFPDLHSELNLSSLELGDSALYFCASSRTGGAKNIQYFGAGTRLSVL.